Each of the 22 T cell receptor beta chains below was sequenced from the same sample in a study of blood T cell repertoires in COVID-19. TCRdb's table, derived via immunoSEQ multiplex PCR, lists solely in-frame clones and lacks some. The table shows 200,000 to 250,000 clones, with approximately 90% occurring only once. Sequenced sample: peripheral blood. Receptors were obtained from a man in his sixties with COVID-19, enrolled during active disease.

The chain is built from TRBV5-8 and TRBJ2-1, with 11 bases lining up with TRBD2. CDR1 SGHTS and CDR2 YDEGEE come from the germline V gene. The CDR3 length is 17 residues. Trimming at V came to 5 bases and at J to 8 bases, leaving 15 bases not matched to a gene. The CDR3 region is CASRRLGASGGMYEQFF. The DNA of the CDR3 is TGTGCCAGCAGGCGCCTAGGGGCTAGCGGGGGGATGTATGAGCAGTTCTTC.

This chain links TRBV5-8 with TRBJ1-5; D perhaps matches TRBD1 (6 bases). This CDR3 spans 16 amino acids. V dropped 1 base and J dropped 0 bases, with 11 bases sitting between them. Germline CDR1 and CDR2: SGHTS and YDEGEE. CDR3: CASSLWDNHSNQPQHF. The CDR3 bases are TGTGCCAGCAGCTTGTGGGACAATCATAGCAATCAGCCCCAGCATTTT.

This clone was observed a single time. The chain couples TRBV5-1 to TRBJ2-7; 9 bases match TRBD1. There are 14 residues in the CDR3. Germline V gene lookup returns CDR1 SGHRS and CDR2 YFSETQ. The trim removed 3 bases at V and 2 bases at J, leaving 3 bases unmatched. This CDR3 is CASSWDRVTYEQYF. The CDR3 nucleotides read TGCGCCAGCAGCTGGGACAGGGTTACCTACGAGCAGTACTTC.

V and J are TRBV19 and TRBJ1-1; tentatively, D is TRBD1 (6 bases). The germline V gene has CDR1 LNHDA and CDR2 SQIVND (reference sequence). The length of the CDR3 is 15 residues. V was trimmed by 4 bases and J by 3 bases, leaving 15 bases between them. The chain's CDR3 is CASSTSNRVHTEAFF. CDR3 DNA sequence: TGTGCCAGTAGTACCAGTAACAGGGTCCACACTGAAGCTTTCTTT.

The J gene is TRBJ2-4, the V gene TRBV7-7, with D tentatively TRBD1 (6 bases). The CDR3 sequence is 13 residues long. Per germline, CDR1 SSHAT and CDR2 FNYEAQ (reference sequence). The CDR3 loop is CATLTGPRRIQYF. The CDR3 nucleotides are TGTGCTACATTGACAGGCCCCAGGAGAATTCAGTACTTC. The complete variable domain, with remaining parts taken from reference TRBV7-7 and TRBJ2-4, reads GAGVSQSPRYKVTKRGQDVTLRCDPISSHATLYWYQQALGQGPEFLTYFNYEAQPDKSGLPSDRFSAERPEGSISTLTIQRTEQRDSAMYRCATLTGPRRIQYFGAGTRLSVL.

In DNA form, the CDR3 reads TGTGCCAGCAGTTCTCTTCGGACAGGGTCCGGCTACACCTTC. Its protein product is CASSSLRTGSGYTF. This chain uses TRBV27 with TRBJ1-2; the match to TRBD1 covers 8 bases. The CDR3 sequence is 14 residues long. Unmatched junction bases numbered 9, after V lost 4 bases and J lost 8 bases. Germline assignment: CDR1 MNHEY and CDR2 SMNVEV (reference sequence).

The gene calls are TRBV30 and TRBJ1-3; 12 bases map to TRBD1. With V trimmed by 2 bases and J by 4 bases, 12 bases remained unmatched. Per germline, CDR1 GTSNPN and CDR2 SVGIG (reference sequence). This CDR3 region has 18 residues. Here the CDR3 DNA reads TGTGCCTGGAGTCATCCCCGGGACAGGGGGCGATTCGGAAACACCATATATTTT. Amino acid sequence: CAWSHPRDRGRFGNTIYF.

V and J are TRBV7-3 and TRBJ2-3; tentative D call: TRBD2 (7 bases). Trimming cost V 7 bases and J 2 bases, with 16 bases left between them. The germline gives CDR1 SGHTA, CDR2 FQGTGA. This CDR3 contains 15 residues. This chain's CDR3 is CASTGARGATDTQYF. The CDR3 DNA is TGTGCCAGCACCGGAGCACGGGGGGCCACAGATACGCAGTATTTT. Variable domain in full (rest from reference TRBV7-3 and TRBJ2-3): GAGVSQTPSNKVTEKGKYVELRCDPISGHTALYWYRQSLGQGPEFLIYFQGTGAADDSGLPNDRFFAVRPEGSVSTLKIQRTERGDSAVYLCASTGARGATDTQYFGPGTRLTVL.

This clone has only one observation. CDR3 nucleotide sequence: TGTGCCAGCAGCGACCTAGCGGGCCAAGACACAGATACGCAGTATTTT. Translated: CASSDLAGQDTDTQYF. This chain uses TRBV9 with TRBJ2-3; TRBD2 aligns across 8 bases. V shed 3 bases, J shed 2 bases, and the junction held 8 bases outside the gene matches. The CDR3 is 16 residues long. Germline CDR1 and CDR2: SGDLS and YYNGEE.

Concerning this clone: Germline is not matched at one junction end, which may reflect a read error. The chain joins TRBV5-4 to TRBJ2-3, with 14 positions matching TRBD2. Germline V gene lookup returns CDR1 SGHNT and CDR2 YYREEE (reference sequence). The CDR3 length is 14 residues. The CDR3 region is CASSLWGLAGVQHF. CDR3 nucleotides: TGTGCCAGCAGCCTCTGGGGACTAGCGGGAGTACAACATTTT.

The chain recombines TRBV30 with TRBJ1-3; the match to TRBD1 covers 9 bases. CDR3 size: 12 residues. The J segment lost 9 bases and the V segment lost 3 bases, leaving 3 bases of the junction unmatched. Germline CDR1 is GTSNPN and CDR2 is SVGIG (reference sequence). CDR3: CAWRTGGTTIYF. CDR3 sequence (DNA): TGTGCCTGGAGGACAGGGGGGACCACCATATATTTT.

This chain joins TRBV5-5 and TRBJ2-5; 10 positions match TRBD2. This CDR3 contains 17 residues. The V gene end was trimmed by 0 bases and the J gene end by 2 bases; junction bases not matched to a gene: 7. CDR1 is SGHKS and CDR2 is YYEKEE in the germline V gene (reference sequence). The CDR3 nucleotides read TGTGCCAGCAGCTTGGCCCCAGCGGGGGGGACTCAAGAGACCCAGTACTTC. Its protein product is CASSLAPAGGTQETQYF.

V gene TRBV18 combines with J gene TRBJ1-1; 7 positions agree with TRBD1. The germline gives CDR1 KGHSH, CDR2 LQKENI. The CDR3 has 17 amino acids. Unmatched junction bases numbered 11, after V lost 2 bases and J lost 2 bases. In nucleotides, the CDR3 is TGTGCCAGCTCACCAATGACCCTAGGACAGGACAACACTGAAGCTTTCTTT. Translating it yields CASSPMTLGQDNTEAFF.

This clone was observed a handful of times. The chain is built from TRBV18 and TRBJ1-2, with D possibly being TRBD1 (6 bases). Trimming removed 3 bases from V and 3 bases from J, with 14 bases in between. The CDR3 runs 15 residues. Germline lookup yields CDR1 KGHSH and CDR2 LQKENI. CDR3 sequence reads: CASSPQGRTDYGYTF. CDR3 coding DNA: TGTGCCAGCTCACCTCAGGGTCGGACAGACTATGGCTACACCTTC.

For the CDR3, the DNA is TGTGCCAGTAGTATCGGGGACAGTCACTTACTATACGATCTTAATGAAAAACTGTTTTTT. Translated: CASSIGDSHLLYDLNEKLFF. This sequence joins TRBV19 and TRBJ1-4; TRBD1 aligns across 7 bases. CDR1 and CDR2 (germline): LNHDA, SQIVND (reference sequence). V was clipped by 3 bases and J by 4 bases; unmatched bases: 20. This CDR3 is 20 amino acids long. The whole variable domain, remainder taken from reference TRBV19 and TRBJ1-4, is DGGITQSPKYLFRKEGQNVTLSCEQNLNHDAMYWYRQDPGQGLRLIYYSQIVNDFQKGDIAEGYSVSREKKESFPLTVTSAQKNPTAFYLCASSIGDSHLLYDLNEKLFFGSGTQLSVL.

This clone occurred once. The rearrangement links TRBV7-2 to TRBJ2-3, with 10 bases lining up with TRBD2. With 5 bases clipped from V and 6 bases from J, the junction kept 17 bases outside the gene matches. The CDR3 is made up of 18 amino acids. Germline CDR1 reads SGHTA; CDR2 reads FQGNSA. The CDR3 sequence: CASSRRGASGGGADTQYF. The CDR3 bases are TGTGCCAGCAGCAGACGGGGGGCTAGCGGGGGTGGAGCGGATACGCAGTATTTT.

The rearrangement links TRBV9 to TRBJ2-3; D gene uncertain. V was trimmed by 3 bases and J by 3 bases, leaving 8 bases between them. The CDR3 runs 13 residues. Germline V gives CDR1 SGDLS, CDR2 YYNGEE. The CDR3 DNA reads TGTGCCAGCAGCGCTCTAGGAACAGATACGCAGTATTTT. As protein: CASSALGTDTQYF.

The rearrangement links TRBV19 to TRBJ1-2; the D gene is possibly TRBD1 (6 bases). CDR3 length: 13 residues. From germline, CDR1 is LNHDA and CDR2 SQIVND (reference sequence). Trimming removed 9 bases from V and 1 base from J, with 12 bases in between. CDR3: CASQTGFNYGYTF. DNA for the CDR3: TGTGCCAGCCAGACAGGATTTAACTATGGCTACACCTTC.

The chain uses TRBV7-9 and TRBJ2-1, with 7 bases lining up with TRBD2. The junction had 2 bases not matched to a gene; V was cut back by 4 bases and J by 2 bases. The CDR3 loop spans 14 amino acids. Germline-derived CDR1 and CDR2 are SEHNR and FQNEAQ (reference sequence). The DNA for the CDR3 is TGTGCCAGCAGCTCTGGGGGGGCCTACAATGAGCAGTTCTTC. As protein: CASSSGGAYNEQFF.

The chain combines TRBV5-4 with TRBJ2-1, with 11 bases matching TRBD2. This CDR3 has 17 amino acids. The V gene end was trimmed by 4 bases and the J gene end by 2 bases; junction bases not matched to a gene: 8. Germline loops: CDR1 SGHNT, CDR2 YYREEE (reference sequence). The CDR3 nucleotides read TGTGCCAGCAGCCCGGGAGGGGGACTAGCGGCCTACAATGAGCAGTTCTTC. It translates to CASSPGGGLAAYNEQFF.

V and J are TRBV5-1 and TRBJ2-7, with D maybe TRBD1 (6 bases). V dropped 4 bases and J dropped 5 bases, with 22 bases sitting between them. The CDR3 has 16 amino acids. Germline CDR1 reads SGHRS; CDR2 reads YFSETQ. The CDR3 region is CASSPGHLAISHEQYF. CDR3 sequence (DNA): TGCGCCAGCAGCCCGGGACACCTCGCGATAAGCCACGAGCAGTACTTC.

The V call is TRBV9, the J call TRBJ2-1; D remains ambiguous. The V end lost 0 bases, the J end lost 0 bases, and 10 bases lay between the germline ends. The CDR3 contains 16 residues. CDR1 is SGDLS and CDR2 is YYNGEE in the germline V gene. DNA of the CDR3: TGTGCCAGCAGCGTAGATACCGGTGCCTCCTACAATGAGCAGTTCTTC. Protein product: CASSVDTGASYNEQFF.